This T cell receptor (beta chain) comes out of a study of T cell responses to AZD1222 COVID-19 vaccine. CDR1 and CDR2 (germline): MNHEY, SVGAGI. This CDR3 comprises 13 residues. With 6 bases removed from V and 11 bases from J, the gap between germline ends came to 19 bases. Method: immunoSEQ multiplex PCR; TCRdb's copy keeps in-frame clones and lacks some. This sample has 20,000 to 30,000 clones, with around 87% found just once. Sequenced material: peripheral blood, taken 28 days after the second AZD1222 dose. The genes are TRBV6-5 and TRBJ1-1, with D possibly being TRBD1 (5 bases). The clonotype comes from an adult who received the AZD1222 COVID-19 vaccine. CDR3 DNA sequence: TGTGCCAGCAGCCTACAGAGGGGTATTGATGCTTTCTTT. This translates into CASSLQRGIDAFF.